This TCR beta chain was profiled in a study of blood T cell repertoires in COVID-19. In its sample, this clone was seen a few times. Here immunoSEQ multiplex PCR was the method, and the copy in TCRdb shows in-frame clones only, minus some. The sample holds 100,000 to 150,000 clones; around 80% are singletons and the top ten take roughly 2.2%. This CDR3 comprises 14 residues. Trimming left V 4 bases short and J 7 bases short, with 17 bases between. The V gene's germline CDR1 is LNHDA and CDR2 SQIVND (reference sequence). This chain connects TRBV19 to TRBJ2-7; D perhaps matches TRBD2 (6 bases). This clonotype originated in a man in his forties or fifties with acute COVID-19. Sequenced sample: PBMCs or T cells enriched from blood (not recorded which). The CDR3 protein is CASSNSGSTGEQYF. The DNA for the CDR3 is TGTGCCAGTAGTAATAGCGGTTCCACGGGAGAGCAGTACTTC.